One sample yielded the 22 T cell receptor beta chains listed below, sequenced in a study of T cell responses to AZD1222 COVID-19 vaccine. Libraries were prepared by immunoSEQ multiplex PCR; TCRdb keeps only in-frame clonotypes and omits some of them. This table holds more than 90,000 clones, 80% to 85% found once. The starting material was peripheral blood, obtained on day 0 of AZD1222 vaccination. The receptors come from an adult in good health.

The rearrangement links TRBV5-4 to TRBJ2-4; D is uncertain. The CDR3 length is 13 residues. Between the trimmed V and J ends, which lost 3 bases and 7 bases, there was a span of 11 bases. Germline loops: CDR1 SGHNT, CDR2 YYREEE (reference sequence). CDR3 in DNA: TGTGCCAGCAGCTACCTGGGTCGGAACATTCAGTACTTC. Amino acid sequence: CASSYLGRNIQYF. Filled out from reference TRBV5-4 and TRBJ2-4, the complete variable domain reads ETGVTQSPTHLIKTRGQQVTLRCSSQSGHNTVSWYQQALGQGPQFIFQYYREEENGRGNFPPRFSGLQFPNYSSELNVNALELDDSALYLCASSYLGRNIQYFGAGTRLSVL.

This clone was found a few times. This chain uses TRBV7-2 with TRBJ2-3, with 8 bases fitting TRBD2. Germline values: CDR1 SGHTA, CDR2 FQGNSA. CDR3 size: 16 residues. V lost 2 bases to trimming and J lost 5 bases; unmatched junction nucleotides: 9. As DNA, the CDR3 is TGTGCCAGCAGCTTAAGTTTTAGCGGGGAGCAAGATACGCAGTATTTT. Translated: CASSLSFSGEQDTQYF.

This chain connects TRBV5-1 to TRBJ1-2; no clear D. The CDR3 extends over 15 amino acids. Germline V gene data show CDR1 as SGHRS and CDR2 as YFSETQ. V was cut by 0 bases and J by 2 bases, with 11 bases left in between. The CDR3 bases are TGCGCCAGCAGCTTGGATGGAGGGTTAAACTATGGCTACACCTTC. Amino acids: CASSLDGGLNYGYTF.

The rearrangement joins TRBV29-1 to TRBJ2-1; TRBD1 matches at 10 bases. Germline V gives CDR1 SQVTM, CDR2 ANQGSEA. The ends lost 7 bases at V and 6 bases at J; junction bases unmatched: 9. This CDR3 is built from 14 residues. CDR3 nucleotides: TGCAGCGCTGACCGGGACAGGGGCCCCAATGAGCAGTTCTTC. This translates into CSADRDRGPNEQFF.

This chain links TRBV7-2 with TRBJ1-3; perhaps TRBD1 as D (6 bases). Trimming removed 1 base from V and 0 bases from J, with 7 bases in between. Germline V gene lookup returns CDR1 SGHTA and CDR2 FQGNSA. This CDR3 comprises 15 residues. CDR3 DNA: TGTGCCAGCAGCTTAGGGACAGCCTCTGGAAACACCATATATTTT. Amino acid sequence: CASSLGTASGNTIYF.

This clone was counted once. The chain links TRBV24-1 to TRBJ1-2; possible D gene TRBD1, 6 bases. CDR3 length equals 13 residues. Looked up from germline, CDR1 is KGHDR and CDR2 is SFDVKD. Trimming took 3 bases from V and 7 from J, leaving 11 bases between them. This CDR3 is CATSDLQGVGYTF. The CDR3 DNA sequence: TGTGCCACCAGTGATCTACAGGGCGTTGGCTACACCTTC.

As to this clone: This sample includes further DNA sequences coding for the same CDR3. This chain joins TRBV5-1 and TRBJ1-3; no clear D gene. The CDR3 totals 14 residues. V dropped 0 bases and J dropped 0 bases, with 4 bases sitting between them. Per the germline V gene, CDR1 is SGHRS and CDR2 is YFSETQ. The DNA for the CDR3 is TGCGCCAGCAGCTTGGGGGTCTCTGGAAACACCATATATTTT. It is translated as CASSLGVSGNTIYF.

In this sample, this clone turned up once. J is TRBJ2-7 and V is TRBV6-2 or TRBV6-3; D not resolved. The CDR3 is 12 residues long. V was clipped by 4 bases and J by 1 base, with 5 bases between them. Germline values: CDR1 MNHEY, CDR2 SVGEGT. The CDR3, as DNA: TGTGCCAGCAGTTGGGCATCCTACGAGCAGTACTTC. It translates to CASSWASYEQYF.

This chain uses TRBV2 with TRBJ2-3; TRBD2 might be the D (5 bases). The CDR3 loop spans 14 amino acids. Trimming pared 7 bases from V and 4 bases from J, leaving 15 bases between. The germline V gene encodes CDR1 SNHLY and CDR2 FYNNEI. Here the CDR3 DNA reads TGTGCCAGCACGGGAATCGCAAGCGCAGATACGCAGTATTTT. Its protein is CASTGIASADTQYF.

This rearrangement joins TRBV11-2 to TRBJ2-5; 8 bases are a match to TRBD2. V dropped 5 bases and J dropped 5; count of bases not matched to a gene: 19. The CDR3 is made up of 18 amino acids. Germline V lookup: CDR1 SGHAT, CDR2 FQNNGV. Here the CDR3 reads CASSQGRLRSGRGETQYF. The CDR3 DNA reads TGTGCCAGCAGCCAGGGCAGATTGAGGAGCGGGAGAGGGGAGACCCAGTACTTC.

CDR3 in DNA: TGTGCCAGCAGCCTCCTGACAGGGGGGAAAGATACGCAGTATTTT. It codes for CASSLLTGGKDTQYF. This rearrangement joins TRBV6-6 to TRBJ2-3; 9 nucleotides match TRBD1. Trimming removed 6 bases from V and 5 bases from J; junction bases left unmatched: 9. This CDR3 comprises 15 residues. Per the germline V gene, CDR1 is MNHNY and CDR2 is SVGAGI (reference sequence).

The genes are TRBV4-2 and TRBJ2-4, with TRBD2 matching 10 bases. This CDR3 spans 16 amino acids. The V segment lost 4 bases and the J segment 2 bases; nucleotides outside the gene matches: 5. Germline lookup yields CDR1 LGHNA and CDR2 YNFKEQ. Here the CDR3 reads CASSLQRGGPKNIQYF. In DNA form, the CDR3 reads TGTGCCAGCAGCCTCCAGCGGGGGGGCCCCAAAAACATTCAGTACTTC.

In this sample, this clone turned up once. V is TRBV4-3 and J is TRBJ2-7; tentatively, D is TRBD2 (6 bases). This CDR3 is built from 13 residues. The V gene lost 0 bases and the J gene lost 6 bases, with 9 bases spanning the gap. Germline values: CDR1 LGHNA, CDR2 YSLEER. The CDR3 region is CASSQERGGEQYF. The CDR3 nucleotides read TGCGCCAGCAGCCAAGAGCGGGGCGGCGAGCAGTACTTC.

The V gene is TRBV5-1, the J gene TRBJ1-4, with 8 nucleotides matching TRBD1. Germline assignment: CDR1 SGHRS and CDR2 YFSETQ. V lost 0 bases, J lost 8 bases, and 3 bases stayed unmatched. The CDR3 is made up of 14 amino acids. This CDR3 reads CASSLVGDREKLFF. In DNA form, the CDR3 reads TGCGCCAGCAGCTTGGTAGGGGACAGGGAAAAACTGTTTTTT.

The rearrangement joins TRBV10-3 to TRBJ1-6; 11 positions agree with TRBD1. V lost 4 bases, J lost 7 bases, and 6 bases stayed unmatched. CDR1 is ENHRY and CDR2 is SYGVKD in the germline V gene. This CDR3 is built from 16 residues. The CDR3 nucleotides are TGTGCCATCAGTGGGACGGGACAGGGGGTCAATTCACCCCTCCACTTT. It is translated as CAISGTGQGVNSPLHF.

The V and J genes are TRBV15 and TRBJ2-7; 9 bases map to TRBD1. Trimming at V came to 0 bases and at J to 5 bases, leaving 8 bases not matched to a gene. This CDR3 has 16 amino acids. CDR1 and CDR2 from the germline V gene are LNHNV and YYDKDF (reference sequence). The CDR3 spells CATSRDGGTGTHEQYF. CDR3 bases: TGTGCCACCAGCAGAGATGGTGGGACAGGGACCCACGAGCAGTACTTC.

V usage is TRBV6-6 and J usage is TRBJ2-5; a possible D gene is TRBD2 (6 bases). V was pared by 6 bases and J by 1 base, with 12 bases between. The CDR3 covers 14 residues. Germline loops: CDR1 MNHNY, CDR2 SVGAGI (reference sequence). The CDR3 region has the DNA TGTGCCAGCAGCCGGGAGCGGATCCAAGAGACCCAGTACTTC. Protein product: CASSRERIQETQYF.

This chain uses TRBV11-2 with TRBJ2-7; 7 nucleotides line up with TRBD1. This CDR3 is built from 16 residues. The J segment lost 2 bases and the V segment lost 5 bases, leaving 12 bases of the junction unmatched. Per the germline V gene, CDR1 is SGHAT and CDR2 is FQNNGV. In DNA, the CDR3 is TGTGCCAGCAGCCCTACCGGGACAGCGAACCCCTACGAGCAGTACTTC. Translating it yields CASSPTGTANPYEQYF.

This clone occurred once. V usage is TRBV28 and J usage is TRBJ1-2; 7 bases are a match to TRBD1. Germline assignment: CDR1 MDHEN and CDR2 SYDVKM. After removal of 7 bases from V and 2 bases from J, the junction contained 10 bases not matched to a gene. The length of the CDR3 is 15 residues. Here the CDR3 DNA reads TGTGCCAGCAATGGGCCCAGGGACAGCAACTATGGCTACACCTTC. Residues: CASNGPRDSNYGYTF.

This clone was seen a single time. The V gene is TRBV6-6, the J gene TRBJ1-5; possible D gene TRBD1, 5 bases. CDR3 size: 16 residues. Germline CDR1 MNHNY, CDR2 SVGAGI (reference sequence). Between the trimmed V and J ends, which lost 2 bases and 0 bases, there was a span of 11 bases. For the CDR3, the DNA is TGTGCCAGCAGTTACCGTCCAGGGTATAGCAATCAGCCCCAGCATTTT. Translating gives CASSYRPGYSNQPQHF.

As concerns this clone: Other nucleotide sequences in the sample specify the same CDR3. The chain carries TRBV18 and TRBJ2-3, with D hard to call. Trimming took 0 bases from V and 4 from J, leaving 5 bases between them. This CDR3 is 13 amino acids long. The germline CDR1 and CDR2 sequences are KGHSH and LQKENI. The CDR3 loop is CASSPPGADTQYF. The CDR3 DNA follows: TGTGCCAGCTCACCACCGGGCGCAGATACGCAGTATTTT.

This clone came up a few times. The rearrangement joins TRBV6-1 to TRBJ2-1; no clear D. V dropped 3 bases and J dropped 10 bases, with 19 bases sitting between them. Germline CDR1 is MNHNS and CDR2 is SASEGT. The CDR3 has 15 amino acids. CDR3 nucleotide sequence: TGTGCCAGCAGTGACCCCGAGAAACACGCTGCGGAGCAGTTCTTC. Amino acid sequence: CASSDPEKHAAEQFF.